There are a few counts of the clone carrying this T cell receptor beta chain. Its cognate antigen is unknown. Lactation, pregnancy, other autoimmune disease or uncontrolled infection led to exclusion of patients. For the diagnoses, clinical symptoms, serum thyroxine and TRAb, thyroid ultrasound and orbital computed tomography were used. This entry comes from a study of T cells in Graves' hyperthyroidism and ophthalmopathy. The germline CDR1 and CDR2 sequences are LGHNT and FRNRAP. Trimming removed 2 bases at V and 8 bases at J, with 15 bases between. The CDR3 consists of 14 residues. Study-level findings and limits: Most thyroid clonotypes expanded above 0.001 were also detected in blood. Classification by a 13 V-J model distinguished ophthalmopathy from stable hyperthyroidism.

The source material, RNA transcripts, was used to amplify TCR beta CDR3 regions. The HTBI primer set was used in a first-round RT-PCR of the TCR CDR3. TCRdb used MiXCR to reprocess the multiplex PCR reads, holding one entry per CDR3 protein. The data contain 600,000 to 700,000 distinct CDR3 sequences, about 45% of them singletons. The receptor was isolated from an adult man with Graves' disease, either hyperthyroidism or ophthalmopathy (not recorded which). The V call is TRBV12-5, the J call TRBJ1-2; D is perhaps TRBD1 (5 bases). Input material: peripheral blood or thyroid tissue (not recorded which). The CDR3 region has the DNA TGTGCTAGTGGTTTGCGGCAGGGAGGCGGAGGCTACACCTTC. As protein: CASGLRQGGGGYTF.